One T cell receptor beta chain is described in this entry. Its specificity is not known. This record belongs to a study of cytomegalovirus exposure and HLA in healthy donors. Study-wide points: Most sequenced TCRs were rare (though some public TCRs occurred in many donors). In an earlier analysis, most TCR beta V segments were productive about 87% or about 30% of the time. Across donors, presence/absence analyses took sequencing depth to be roughly uniform.

The PCR used 60 Vbeta and 13 Jbeta primers. Data came from immunoSEQ multiplex PCR; TCRdb stores just in-frame clones and leaves some out. Of fewer than 150,000 clones listed, roughly 73% are singletons. Trimming shortened V by 3 bases and J by 4 bases, and 16 bases separated the two germline ends. This CDR3 spans 16 amino acids. The germline gives CDR1 SNHLY, CDR2 FYNNEI. The source is a human donor in good health. V gene TRBV2 combines with J gene TRBJ2-1; D possibly corresponds to TRBD1 (6 bases). What was sequenced was PBMCs. As DNA, the CDR3 is TGTGCCAGCAGTGAGGTTGGACAGAGACTATACAATGAGCAGTTCTTC. Translated: CASSEVGQRLYNEQFF.